A single sample gave rise to the 13 T cell receptor beta chains below, sequenced in a study of cytomegalovirus exposure and HLA in healthy donors. A multiplex PCR was run with 60 Vbeta primers and 13 Jbeta primers. Repertoires were generated with immunoSEQ multiplex PCR, while TCRdb's copy carries only in-frame clones and drops some. The data show under 95,000 clones, with roughly 74% seen just once and about 2.2% held by the top ten. The sequenced sample was PBMCs. These receptors were obtained from a man aged 35 to 55 in good health and CMV-seronegative.

The chain recombines TRBV28 with TRBJ1-1; the match to TRBD1 covers 7 bases. The CDR3 is 15 amino acids. Unmatched junction bases numbered 8, after V lost 6 bases and J lost 1 base. Germline CDR1 and CDR2: MDHEN and SYDVKM. CDR3 region: CASRPPGQANTEAFF. CDR3 DNA: TGTGCCAGCAGACCCCCCGGACAGGCGAACACTGAAGCTTTCTTT.

The CDR3 region is CASSLGQIAQPQHF. The CDR3 coding sequence is TGTGCCAGCAGTTTGGGACAGATCGCCCAGCCCCAGCATTTT. The chain couples TRBV28 to TRBJ1-5, with 7 bases identical to TRBD1. The ends lost 3 bases at V and 7 bases at J; junction bases unmatched: 6. Germline values: CDR1 MDHEN, CDR2 SYDVKM. CDR3 length: 14 amino acids.

The chain combines TRBV5-1 with TRBJ2-3; 7 bases align to TRBD1. The J segment lost 5 bases and the V segment lost 0 bases, leaving 3 bases of the junction unmatched. CDR1 is SGHRS, CDR2 YFSETQ, per germline. This CDR3 has 14 residues. This CDR3 reads CASSLAQGVDTQYF. CDR3 nucleotide sequence: TGCGCCAGCAGCTTGGCCCAGGGGGTAGATACGCAGTATTTT. Looking up the rest from reference TRBV5-1 and TRBJ2-3 gives the full variable domain: KAGVTQTPRYLIKTRGQQVTLSCSPISGHRSVSWYQQTPGQGLQFLFEYFSETQRNKGNFPGRFSGRQFSNSRSEMNVSTLELGDSALYLCASSLAQGVDTQYFGPGTRLTVL.

The CDR3 here is CASSPTGRDTGELFF. CDR3 DNA sequence: TGCGCCAGCAGCCCTACCGGCCGGGACACCGGGGAGCTGTTTTTT. This chain connects TRBV5-1 to TRBJ2-2; D gene unclear. Germline CDR1 is SGHRS and CDR2 is YFSETQ. The CDR3 is made up of 15 amino acids. The V gene lost 4 bases and the J gene lost 3 bases, with 13 bases spanning the gap.

The chain uses TRBV19 and TRBJ2-5; D perhaps matches TRBD2 (6 bases). CDR1 and CDR2 (germline): LNHDA, SQIVND (reference sequence). V dropped 2 bases and J dropped 3 bases, with 13 bases sitting between them. The CDR3 is 15 residues long. The CDR3: CASSITSRPEETQYF. The CDR3 bases are TGTGCCAGTAGTATAACTAGCAGGCCTGAAGAGACCCAGTACTTC.

V is TRBV11-1 and J is TRBJ2-7; the D gene is possibly TRBD1 (5 bases). There are 13 residues in the CDR3. Trimming cost V 3 bases and J 5 bases, with 11 bases left between them. Germline V gives CDR1 SGHAT, CDR2 FQDESV (reference sequence). The DNA for the CDR3 is TGTGCCAGCAGCTTGGGGCCCGTGAACGAGCAGTACTTC. Translated: CASSLGPVNEQYF.

The chain joins TRBV5-1 to TRBJ2-7, with D unclear. V lost 4 bases and J lost 9, with 5 bases in between. Germline CDR1 SGHRS, CDR2 YFSETQ. The CDR3 consists of 9 residues. This CDR3 reads CASSTGQYF. CDR3 in DNA: TGCGCCAGCAGCACCGGGCAGTACTTC.

This chain links TRBV4-1 with TRBJ2-2; 8 bases align to TRBD1. CDR3 length equals 15 residues. CDR1 MGHRA and CDR2 YSYEKL come from the germline V gene. J gave up 4 bases and V 4 bases, and 5 bases lay outside the gene matches. The CDR3 loop is CASSPQGAGTGELFF. In DNA, the CDR3 is TGCGCCAGCAGCCCTCAGGGGGCGGGCACCGGGGAGCTGTTTTTT.

This rearrangement joins TRBV29-1 to TRBJ1-1, with a tentative D call TRBD1 (6 bases). This CDR3 is built from 10 residues. Germline lookup yields CDR1 SQVTM and CDR2 ANQGSEA. The V end was cut by 7 bases, the J end by 11 bases, with 14 bases between. DNA for the CDR3: TGCAGCGCCGCGGACAGCACCGCTTTCTTT. It translates to CSAADSTAFF.

The chain combines TRBV19 with TRBJ2-5, with TRBD1 matching over 8 bases. Germline V gene lookup returns CDR1 LNHDA and CDR2 SQIVND (reference sequence). After removal of 3 bases from V and 7 bases from J, the junction contained 7 bases not matched to a gene. The CDR3 contains 14 residues. Written as DNA, the CDR3 is TGTGCCAGTAGTATGGGGACAGGAGGAGTGACCCAGTACTTC. Its translation: CASSMGTGGVTQYF. The variable domain in full, completed from reference TRBV19 and TRBJ2-5, reads DGGITQSPKYLFRKEGQNVTLSCEQNLNHDAMYWYRQDPGQGLRLIYYSQIVNDFQKGDIAEGYSVSREKKESFPLTVTSAQKNPTAFYLCASSMGTGGVTQYFGPGTRLLVL.

This clone was counted ten times or more. The chain uses TRBV5-1 and TRBJ2-7, with TRBD2 identical over 8 bases. In germline, CDR1 is SGHRS, CDR2 YFSETQ. Trimming took 0 bases from V and 2 from J; bases not matched to a gene: 4. The CDR3 covers 15 residues. CDR3 nucleotide sequence: TGCGCCAGCAGCTTGGCACTAGCGGAGACCTACGAGCAGTACTTC. This encodes CASSLALAETYEQYF.

This chain links TRBV6-5 with TRBJ2-7; 10 nucleotides agree with TRBD2. The CDR3 consists of 15 residues. The J segment lost 3 bases and the V segment lost 6 bases, leaving 8 bases of the junction unmatched. Germline CDR1 MNHEY, CDR2 SVGAGI. CDR3 amino acids: CASSPSGRGVYEQYF. Written as DNA, the CDR3 is TGTGCCAGCAGCCCTAGCGGGAGAGGGGTCTACGAGCAGTACTTC.

V is TRBV5-1 and J is TRBJ2-7; a possible D gene is TRBD1 (6 bases). Trimming took 4 bases from V and 2 from J, leaving 13 bases between them. The length of the CDR3 is 14 residues. Germline assignment: CDR1 SGHRS and CDR2 YFSETQ. The CDR3 region is CASSADSTTYEQYF. CDR3 DNA: TGCGCCAGCAGCGCGGACAGCACAACCTACGAGCAGTACTTC.